The present T cell receptor beta chain was sequenced within a study of cytomegalovirus exposure and HLA in healthy donors. V gave up 5 bases and J gave up 2 bases, with 8 bases separating them. CDR3 length: 13 amino acids. The germline gives CDR1 SEHNR, CDR2 FQNEAQ (reference sequence). The PCR employed 60 Vbeta primers together with 13 Jbeta primers. Produced via immunoSEQ multiplex PCR; TCRdb's table is partial and in-frame only. The table lists 110,000 to 150,000 clones, 70% to 85% of them singletons. V is TRBV7-9 and J is TRBJ2-3, with no clear D. The sample consisted of PBMCs. The origin of this receptor is a woman between 40 and 55 years old in good health and CMV-seronegative. DNA for the CDR3: TGTGCCAGCAGCCCCTCTCCCACAGATACGCAGTATTTT. This encodes CASSPSPTDTQYF. Based on the CDR3 plus reference TRBV7-9 and TRBJ2-3, the full variable domain is DTGVSQNPRHKITKRGQNVTFRCDPISEHNRLYWYRQTLGQGPEFLTYFQNEAQLEKSRLLSDRFSAERPKGSFSTLEIQRTEQGDSAMYLCASSPSPTDTQYFGPGTRLTVL.